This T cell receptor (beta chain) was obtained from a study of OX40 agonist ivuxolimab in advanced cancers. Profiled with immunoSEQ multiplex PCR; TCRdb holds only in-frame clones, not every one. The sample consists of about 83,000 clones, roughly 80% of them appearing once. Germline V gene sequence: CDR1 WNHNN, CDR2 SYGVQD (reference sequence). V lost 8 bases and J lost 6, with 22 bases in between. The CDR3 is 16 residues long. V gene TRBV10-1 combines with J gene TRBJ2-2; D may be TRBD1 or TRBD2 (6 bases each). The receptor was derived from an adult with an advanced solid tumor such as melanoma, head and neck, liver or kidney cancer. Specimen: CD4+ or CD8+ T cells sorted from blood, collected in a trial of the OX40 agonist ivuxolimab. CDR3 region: CASSMEGDLLAGELFF. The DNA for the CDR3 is TGCGCCAGCTCCATGGAGGGGGATCTGCTCGCCGGGGAGCTGTTTTTT.